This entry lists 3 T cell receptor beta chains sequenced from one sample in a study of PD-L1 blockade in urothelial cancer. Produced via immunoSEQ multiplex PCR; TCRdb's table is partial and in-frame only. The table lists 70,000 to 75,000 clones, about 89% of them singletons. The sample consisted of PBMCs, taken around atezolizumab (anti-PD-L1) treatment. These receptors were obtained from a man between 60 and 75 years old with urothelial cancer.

CDR3 region: CASRGTGMNTEAFF. CDR3 sequence (DNA): TGTGCCAGCAGGGGGACAGGTATGAACACTGAAGCTTTCTTT. The V call is TRBV6-5, the J call TRBJ1-1; 8 nucleotides agree with TRBD1. Germline V gene data show CDR1 as MNHEY and CDR2 as SVGAGI. V gave up 6 bases and J gave up 0 bases; unmatched junction bases: 3. The CDR3 is 14 residues long.

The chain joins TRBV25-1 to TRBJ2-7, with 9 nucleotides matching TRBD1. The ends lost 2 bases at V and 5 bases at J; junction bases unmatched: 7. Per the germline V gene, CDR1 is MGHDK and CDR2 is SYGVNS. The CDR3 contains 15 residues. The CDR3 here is CASSEPGQGSDEQYF. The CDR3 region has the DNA TGTGCCAGCAGTGAACCGGGACAGGGATCGGACGAGCAGTACTTC.

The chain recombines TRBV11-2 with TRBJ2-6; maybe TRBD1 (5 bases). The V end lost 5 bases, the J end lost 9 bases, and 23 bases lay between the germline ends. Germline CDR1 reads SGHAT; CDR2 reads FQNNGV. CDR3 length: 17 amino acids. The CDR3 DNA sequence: TGTGCCAGCAGCGTTTGGGGCCGGCCGGGTCTCGGCAACGTCCTGACTTTC. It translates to CASSVWGRPGLGNVLTF.